Listed here are 7 T cell receptor beta chains from one sample, sequenced in a study of blood T cell repertoires in COVID-19. TCRdb keeps only in-frame clones here, not all; method: immunoSEQ multiplex PCR. The profile shows about 350,000 clones, about 90% of them singletons. The specimen was PBMCs or T cells enriched from blood (not recorded which). These receptors came from a woman aged 25 to 45 who had recovered from COVID-19.

This clone was counted between two and nine times. The gene calls are TRBV3-1 (or the pseudogene TRBV3-2) and TRBJ1-1; 10 bases fit TRBD1. CDR3 length equals 16 residues. Germline V CDR1 and CDR2: LGHDT, YNNKEL (reference sequence). The ends lost 3 bases at V and 4 bases at J; junction bases unmatched: 8. The CDR3 DNA is TGTGCCAGCAGCCATGACAGGGGGCGCCGGGGCACTGAAGCTTTCTTT. It is translated as CASSHDRGRRGTEAFF.

The chain combines TRBV5-6 with TRBJ1-2, with TRBD1 identical over 10 bases. The germline CDR1 and CDR2 sequences are SGHDT and YYEEEE. The CDR3 sequence is 16 residues long. Germline trimming cut 4 bases from V and 4 bases from J; bases unmatched to any gene: 10. The CDR3 DNA is TGTGCCAGCAGCCGACGTGGGGACAGGGGCAGCTATGGCTACACCTTC. Translating it yields CASSRRGDRGSYGYTF.

The V gene is TRBV29-1, the J gene TRBJ2-2; 9 positions match TRBD1. V shed 7 bases and J 4 bases; nucleotides not matched to a gene: 4. Looked up from germline, CDR1 is SQVTM and CDR2 is ANQGSEA. This CDR3 contains 13 residues. The CDR3 DNA reads as TGCAGCGCCGACAGGGGGGGCACCGGGGAGCTGTTTTTT. It yields the protein CSADRGGTGELFF.

The J gene is TRBJ1-3, the V gene TRBV5-1, with D perhaps matching TRBD1 (5 bases). The germline V and J ends were trimmed by 4 bases and 0 bases, with 11 bases remaining between them. Germline V gene sequence: CDR1 SGHRS, CDR2 YFSETQ. The CDR3 covers 15 residues. CDR3 region: CASSEDILSGNTIYF. The DNA of the CDR3 is TGCGCCAGCAGCGAGGACATACTCTCTGGAAACACCATATATTTT.

V and J are TRBV20-1 and TRBJ2-7, with 8 bases that match TRBD1. Germline CDR1 reads DFQATT; CDR2 reads SNEGSKA (reference sequence). This CDR3 contains 11 residues. J lost 12 bases, V lost 1 base, and 5 bases had no gene match. CDR3 sequence reads: CSARVRTGMYF. In nucleotides, the CDR3 is TGCAGTGCTAGAGTAAGGACAGGGATGTACTTC.

The V call is TRBV7-9, the J call TRBJ2-5; perhaps TRBD1 as D (5 bases). CDR3 length equals 14 residues. Germline CDR1 and CDR2: SEHNR and FQNEAQ (reference sequence). V shed 4 bases and J shed 1 base, with 10 bases lying between them. CDR3 protein: CASSSGSTQETQYF. CDR3 DNA: TGTGCCAGCAGCTCAGGGTCGACCCAAGAGACCCAGTACTTC.

J is TRBJ1-1 and V is TRBV4-3; weak D call: TRBD1 (6 bases). The germline gives CDR1 LGHNA, CDR2 YSLEER. Deletions cut 4 bases from V and 3 bases from J, with 12 bases between. The CDR3 spans 14 residues. CDR3 nucleotides: TGCGCCAGCAGCCGGGGGCGGTCTTACACTGAAGCTTTCTTT. Encoded protein: CASSRGRSYTEAFF.